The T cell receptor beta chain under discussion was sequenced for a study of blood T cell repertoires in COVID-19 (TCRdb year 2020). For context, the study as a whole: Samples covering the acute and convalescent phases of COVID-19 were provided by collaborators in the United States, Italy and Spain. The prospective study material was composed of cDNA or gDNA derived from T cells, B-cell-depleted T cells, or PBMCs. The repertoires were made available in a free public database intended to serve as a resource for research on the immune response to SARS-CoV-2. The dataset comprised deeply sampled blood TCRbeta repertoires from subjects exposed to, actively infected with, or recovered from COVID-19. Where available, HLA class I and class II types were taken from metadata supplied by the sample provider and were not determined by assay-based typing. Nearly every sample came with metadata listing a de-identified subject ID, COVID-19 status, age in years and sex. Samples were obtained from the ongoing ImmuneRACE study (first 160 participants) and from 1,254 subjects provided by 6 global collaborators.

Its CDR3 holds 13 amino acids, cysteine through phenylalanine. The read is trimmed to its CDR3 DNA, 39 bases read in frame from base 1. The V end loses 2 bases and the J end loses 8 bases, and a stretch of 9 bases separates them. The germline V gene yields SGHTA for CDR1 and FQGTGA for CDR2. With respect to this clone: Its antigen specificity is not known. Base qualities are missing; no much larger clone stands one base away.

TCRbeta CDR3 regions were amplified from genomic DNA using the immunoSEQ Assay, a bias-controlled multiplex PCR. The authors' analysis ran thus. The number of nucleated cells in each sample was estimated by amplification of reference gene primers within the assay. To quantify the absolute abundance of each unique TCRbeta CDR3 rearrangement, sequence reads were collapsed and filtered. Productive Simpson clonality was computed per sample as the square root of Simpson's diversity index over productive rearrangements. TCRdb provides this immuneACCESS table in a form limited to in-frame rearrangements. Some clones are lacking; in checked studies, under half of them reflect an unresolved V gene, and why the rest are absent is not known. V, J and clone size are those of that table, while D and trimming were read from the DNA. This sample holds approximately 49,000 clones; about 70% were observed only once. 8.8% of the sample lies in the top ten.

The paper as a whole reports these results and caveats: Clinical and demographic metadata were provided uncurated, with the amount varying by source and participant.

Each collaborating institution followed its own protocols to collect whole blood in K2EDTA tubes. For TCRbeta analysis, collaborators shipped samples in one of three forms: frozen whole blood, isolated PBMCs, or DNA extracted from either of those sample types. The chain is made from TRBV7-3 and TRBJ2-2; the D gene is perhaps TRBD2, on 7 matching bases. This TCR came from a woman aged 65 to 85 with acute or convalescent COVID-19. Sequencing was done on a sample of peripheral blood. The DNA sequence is TGTGCCAGCAGCTTAGCGGGGGCGGGGGAGCTGTTTTTT. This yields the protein CASSLAGAGELFF. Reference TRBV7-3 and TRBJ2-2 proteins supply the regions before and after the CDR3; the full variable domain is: GAGVSQTPSNKVTEKGKYVELRCDPISGHTALYWYRQSLGQGPEFLIYFQGTGAADDSGLPNDRFFAVRPEGSVSTLKIQRTERGDSAVYLCASSLAGAGELFFGEGSRLTVL.